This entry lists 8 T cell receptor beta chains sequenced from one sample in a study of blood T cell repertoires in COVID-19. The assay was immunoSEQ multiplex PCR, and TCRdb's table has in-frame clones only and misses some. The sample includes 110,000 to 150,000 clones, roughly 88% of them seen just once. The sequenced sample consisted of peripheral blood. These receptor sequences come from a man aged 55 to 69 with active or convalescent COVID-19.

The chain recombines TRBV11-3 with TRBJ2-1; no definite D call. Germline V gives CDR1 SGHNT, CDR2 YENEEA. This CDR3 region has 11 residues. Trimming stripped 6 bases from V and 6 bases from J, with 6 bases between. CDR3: CASRNSNEQFF. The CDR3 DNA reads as TGTGCCAGCAGGAATAGCAATGAGCAGTTCTTC.

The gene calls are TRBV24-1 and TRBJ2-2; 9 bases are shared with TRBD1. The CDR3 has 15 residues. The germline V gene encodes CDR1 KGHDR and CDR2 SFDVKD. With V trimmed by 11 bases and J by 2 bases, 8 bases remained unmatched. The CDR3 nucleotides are TGTGCCAACGCGCCGGGACAGGGCAACACCGGGGAGCTGTTTTTT. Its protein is CANAPGQGNTGELFF.

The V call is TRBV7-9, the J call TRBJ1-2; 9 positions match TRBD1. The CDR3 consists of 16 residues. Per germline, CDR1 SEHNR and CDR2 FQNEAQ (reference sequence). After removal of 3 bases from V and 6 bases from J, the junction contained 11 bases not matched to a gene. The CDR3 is CASSLGQGKGTNGYTF. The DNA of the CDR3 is TGTGCCAGCAGCTTGGGACAGGGTAAAGGTACTAATGGCTACACCTTC. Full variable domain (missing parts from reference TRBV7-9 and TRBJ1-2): DTGVSQNPRHKITKRGQNVTFRCDPISEHNRLYWYRQTLGQGPEFLTYFQNEAQLEKSRLLSDRFSAERPKGSFSTLEIQRTEQGDSAMYLCASSLGQGKGTNGYTFGSGTRLTVV.

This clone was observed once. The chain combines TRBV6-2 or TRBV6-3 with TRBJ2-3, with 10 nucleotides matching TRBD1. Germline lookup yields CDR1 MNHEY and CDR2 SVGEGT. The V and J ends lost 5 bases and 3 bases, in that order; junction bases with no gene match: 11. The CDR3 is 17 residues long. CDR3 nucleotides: TGTGCCAGCAGTCCGCCCCGACAGGGGGCTTGGACAGATACGCAGTATTTT. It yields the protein CASSPPRQGAWTDTQYF.

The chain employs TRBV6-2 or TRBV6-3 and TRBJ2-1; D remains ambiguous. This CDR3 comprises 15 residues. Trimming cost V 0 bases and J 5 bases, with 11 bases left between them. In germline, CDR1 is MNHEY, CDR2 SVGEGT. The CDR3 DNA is TGTGCCAGCAGTTACTCGACTCCTAGACACAATGAGCAGTTCTTC. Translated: CASSYSTPRHNEQFF.

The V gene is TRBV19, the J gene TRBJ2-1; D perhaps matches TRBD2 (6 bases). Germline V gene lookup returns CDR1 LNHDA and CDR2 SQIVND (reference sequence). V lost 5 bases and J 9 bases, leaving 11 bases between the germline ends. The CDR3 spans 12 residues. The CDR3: CASSWGAGEQFF. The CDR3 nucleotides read TGTGCCAGTAGTTGGGGAGCGGGTGAGCAGTTCTTC.

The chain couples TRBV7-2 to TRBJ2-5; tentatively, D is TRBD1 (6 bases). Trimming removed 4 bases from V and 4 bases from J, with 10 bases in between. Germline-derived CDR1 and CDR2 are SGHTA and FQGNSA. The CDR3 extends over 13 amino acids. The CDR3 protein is CASSSDRRETQYF. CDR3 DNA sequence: TGTGCCAGCAGCTCGGACAGACGAGAGACCCAGTACTTC.

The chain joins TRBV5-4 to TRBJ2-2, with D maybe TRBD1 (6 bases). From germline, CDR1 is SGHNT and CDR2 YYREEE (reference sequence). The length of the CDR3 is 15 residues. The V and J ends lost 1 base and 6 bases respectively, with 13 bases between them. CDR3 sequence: CASSLRGREAGELFF. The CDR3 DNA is TGTGCCAGCAGCTTGAGGGGGAGAGAAGCCGGGGAGCTGTTTTTT.